This is a list of T cell receptor beta chains from one sample in a study of cytomegalovirus exposure and HLA in healthy donors. TCRdb keeps only in-frame clones here, not all; method: immunoSEQ multiplex PCR. Among tens of thousands of clones listed, 90% to 97% were seen once. The specimen was PBMCs. These receptors originate from a woman under 30 in good health and CMV-seronegative. The CDR3 runs from the conserved cysteine through the conserved F or W. Each record gives: J gene, D gene, V gene, CDR3 DNA, CDR3 protein. The D gene is left open where the match is weak.

TRBJ1-2	.	TRBV5-1	TGCGCCAGCAGCGTGTGGGGGGATGGCTACACCTTC	CASSVWGDGYTF
TRBJ1-5	.	TRBV2	TGTGCCAGCAGCGAGATAGGGGTATTGGAGCCCCAGCATTTT	CASSEIGVLEPQHF
TRBJ1-1	TRBD1	TRBV7-6	TGTGCCAGCAGCGCCCTACCGGGACAGGGGGCGACGAACACTGAAGCTTTCTTT	CASSALPGQGATNTEAFF
TRBJ2-3	.	TRBV19	TGTGCCAGTAGGAAAGGCAGGACTAGCACAGATACGCAGTATTTT	CASRKGRTSTDTQYF
TRBJ2-3	TRBD1	TRBV5-1	TGCGCCAGCAGCCGGGACAGGGGGAGAACTAGCACAGATACGCAGTATTTT	CASSRDRGRTSTDTQYF
TRBJ1-4	.	TRBV6-5	TGTGCCAGCAGTGCACAGGGTACTAATGAAAAACTGTTTTTT	CASSAQGTNEKLFF
TRBJ2-7	.	TRBV2	TGTGCCAGCAGTCCGACATTTACCTACGAGCAGTACTTC	CASSPTFTYEQYF
TRBJ1-1	.	TRBV27	TGTGCCAGCAGTAGGTACCAGGGGAGCACTGAAGCTTTCTTT	CASSRYQGSTEAFF
TRBJ2-3	TRBD2	TRBV4-1	TGCGCCAGCAGCCCCGAAGCGGGAGGAATAGATACGCAGTATTTT	CASSPEAGGIDTQYF
TRBJ2-5	TRBD2	TRBV9	TGTGCCAGCAGCGAGGGACTAGCGGGAGAGGAGACCCAGTACTTC	CASSEGLAGEETQYF